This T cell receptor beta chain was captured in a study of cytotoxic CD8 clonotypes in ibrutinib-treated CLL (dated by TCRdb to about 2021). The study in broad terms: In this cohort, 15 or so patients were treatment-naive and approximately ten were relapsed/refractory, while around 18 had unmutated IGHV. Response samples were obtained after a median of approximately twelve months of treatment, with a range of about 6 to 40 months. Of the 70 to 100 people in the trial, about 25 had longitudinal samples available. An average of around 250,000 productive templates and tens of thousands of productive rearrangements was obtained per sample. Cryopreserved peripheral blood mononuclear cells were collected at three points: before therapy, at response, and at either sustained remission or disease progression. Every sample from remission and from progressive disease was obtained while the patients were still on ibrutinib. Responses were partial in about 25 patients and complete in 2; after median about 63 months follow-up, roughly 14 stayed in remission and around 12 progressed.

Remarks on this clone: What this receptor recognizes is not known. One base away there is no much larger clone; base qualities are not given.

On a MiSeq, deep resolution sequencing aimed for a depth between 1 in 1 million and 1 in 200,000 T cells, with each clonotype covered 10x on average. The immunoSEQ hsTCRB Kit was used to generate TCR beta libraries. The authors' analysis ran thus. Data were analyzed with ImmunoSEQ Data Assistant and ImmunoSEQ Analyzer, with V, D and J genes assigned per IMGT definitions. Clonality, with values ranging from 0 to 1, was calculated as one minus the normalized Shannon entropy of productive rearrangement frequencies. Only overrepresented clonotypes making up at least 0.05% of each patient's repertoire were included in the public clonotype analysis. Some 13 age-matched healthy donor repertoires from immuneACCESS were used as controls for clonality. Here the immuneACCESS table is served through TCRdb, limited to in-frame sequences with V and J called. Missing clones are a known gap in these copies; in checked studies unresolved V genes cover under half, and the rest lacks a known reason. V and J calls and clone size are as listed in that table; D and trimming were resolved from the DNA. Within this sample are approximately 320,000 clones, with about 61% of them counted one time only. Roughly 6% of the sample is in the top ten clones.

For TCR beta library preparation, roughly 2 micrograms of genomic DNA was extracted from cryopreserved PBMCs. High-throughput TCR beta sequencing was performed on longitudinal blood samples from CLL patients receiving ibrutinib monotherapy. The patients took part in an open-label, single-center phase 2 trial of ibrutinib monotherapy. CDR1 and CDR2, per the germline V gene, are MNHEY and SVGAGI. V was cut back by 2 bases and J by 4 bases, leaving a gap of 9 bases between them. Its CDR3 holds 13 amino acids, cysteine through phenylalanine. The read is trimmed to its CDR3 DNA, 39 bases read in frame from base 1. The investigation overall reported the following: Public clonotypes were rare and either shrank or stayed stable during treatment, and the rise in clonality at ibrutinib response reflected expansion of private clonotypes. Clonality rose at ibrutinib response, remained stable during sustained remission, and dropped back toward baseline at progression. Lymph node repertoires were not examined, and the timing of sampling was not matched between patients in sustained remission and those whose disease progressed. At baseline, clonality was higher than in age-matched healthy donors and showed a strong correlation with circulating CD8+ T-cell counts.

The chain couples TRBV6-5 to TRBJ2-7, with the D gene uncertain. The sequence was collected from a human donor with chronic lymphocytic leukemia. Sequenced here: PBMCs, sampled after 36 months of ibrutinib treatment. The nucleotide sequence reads TGTGCCAGCAGTTACCGCCGAACTTACGAGCAGTACTTC. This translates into CASSYRRTYEQYF.